The table lists the clone carrying this T cell receptor beta chain with many counts. The antigen is unknown. The V end was cut by 2 bases, the J end by 4 bases, with 12 bases between. The CDR3 runs 15 residues. Germline V lookup: CDR1 SGHTA, CDR2 FQGNSA. The sample comes from a study of T cell repertoires in cytomegalovirus infection. For the study at large: Through public TCR beta signatures, both CMV infection and matching HLA type were indicated.

Via MiXCR, TCRdb re-called the reads, giving one row per CDR3 protein. The sample has about 260,000 distinct CDR3 sequences, roughly 9% seen once; the top ten hold around 15%. Study-level results: Pooled public TCR beta family frequency picked out CMV carriers with the relevant HLA. What dominated the ex vivo response were HLA-C-restricted CMV-specific TCR beta clonotypes.

This receptor was taken from a human donor in good health (CMV status not recorded). Some clones in this sample may be carry-over from other donors' samples. The sample consisted of PBMCs. The chain carries TRBV7-2 and TRBJ1-5; no clear D gene. The CDR3 DNA reads as TGTGCCAGCAGCTTAAGTAATGGGCAGAATCAGCCCCAGCATTTT. Residues: CASSLSNGQNQPQHF.